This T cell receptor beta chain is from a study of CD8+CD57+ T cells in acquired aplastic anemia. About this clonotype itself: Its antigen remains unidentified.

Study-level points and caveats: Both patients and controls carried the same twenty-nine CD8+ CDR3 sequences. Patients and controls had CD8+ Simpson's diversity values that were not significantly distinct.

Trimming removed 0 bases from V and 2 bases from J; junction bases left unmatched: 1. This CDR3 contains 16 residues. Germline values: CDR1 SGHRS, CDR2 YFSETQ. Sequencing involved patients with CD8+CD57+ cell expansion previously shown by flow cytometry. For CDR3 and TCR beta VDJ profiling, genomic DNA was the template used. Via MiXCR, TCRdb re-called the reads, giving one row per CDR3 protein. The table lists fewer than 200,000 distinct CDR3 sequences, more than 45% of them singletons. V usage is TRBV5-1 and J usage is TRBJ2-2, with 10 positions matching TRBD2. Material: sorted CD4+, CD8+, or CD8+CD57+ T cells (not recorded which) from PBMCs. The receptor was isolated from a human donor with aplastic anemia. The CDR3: CASSLVAGGNTGELFF. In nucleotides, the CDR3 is TGCGCCAGCAGCTTGGTAGCGGGGGGAAACACCGGGGAGCTGTTTTTT.